This T cell receptor beta chain stems from a study of T-cell memory formation after mild COVID-19. For the study at large: TCR clusters were mostly donor specific.

CDR3 size: 14 residues. Germline V gene data show CDR1 as SSHAT and CDR2 as FNYEAQ (reference sequence). The V and J ends lost 1 base and 7 bases, in that order; junction bases with no gene match: 1. Each CDR3 protein gets one entry after TCRdb re-called the 5' RACE reads with MiXCR. Seen here are just under 550,000 distinct CDR3 sequences, roughly 22% observed once, and the top ten hold 12%. Study results and caveats: Shrinking CD4+ clones were chiefly CM and EM; CD8+ ones were chiefly EMRA.

This clonotype turned up a few times. What it recognizes is unknown. This TCR came from an adult woman who had mild COVID-19 (a few samples of this study predate the infection). Cell type and time point are not known. The chain links TRBV7-7 to TRBJ2-3, with 11 bases aligning to TRBD2. Material: PBMCs or a T cell subset sorted from them (not recorded which). CDR3 residues: CASSLGTSGYTQYF. For the CDR3, the DNA is TGTGCCAGCAGCTTAGGGACTAGCGGGTATACGCAGTATTTT.